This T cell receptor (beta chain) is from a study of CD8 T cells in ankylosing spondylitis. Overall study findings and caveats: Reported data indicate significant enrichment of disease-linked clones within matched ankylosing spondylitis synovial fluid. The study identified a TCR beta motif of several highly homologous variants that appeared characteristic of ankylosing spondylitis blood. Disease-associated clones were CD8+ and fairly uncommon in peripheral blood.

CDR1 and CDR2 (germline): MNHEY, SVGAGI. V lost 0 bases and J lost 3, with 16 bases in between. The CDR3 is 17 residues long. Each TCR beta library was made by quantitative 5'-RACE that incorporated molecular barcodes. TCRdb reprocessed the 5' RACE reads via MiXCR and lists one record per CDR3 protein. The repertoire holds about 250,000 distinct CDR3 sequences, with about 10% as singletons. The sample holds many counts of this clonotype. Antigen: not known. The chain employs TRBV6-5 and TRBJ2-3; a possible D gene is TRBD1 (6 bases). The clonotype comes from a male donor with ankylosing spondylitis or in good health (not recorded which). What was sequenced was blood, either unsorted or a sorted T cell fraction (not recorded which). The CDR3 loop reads CASSYSARQANTDTQYF. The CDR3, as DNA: TGTGCCAGCAGTTACTCCGCAAGACAGGCGAATACAGATACGCAGTATTTT.